One T cell receptor beta chain is described in this entry. The sample carries other DNA sequences with the same CDR3. The sample originates from a study of blood T cell repertoires in COVID-19. Study-wide background: From the United States, Italy and Spain came samples of acute and convalescent COVID-19. From T cells, B-cell-depleted T cells, or PBMCs came the material, which was cDNA or gDNA.

Germline trimming cut 4 bases from V and 6 bases from J; bases unmatched to any gene: 4. Germline values: CDR1 SEHNR, CDR2 FQNEAQ (reference sequence). The CDR3 is 15 residues long. Original processing notes: Amplification of reference gene primers provided the estimated nucleated cell counts. Sequenced by immunoSEQ multiplex PCR; TCRdb stores in-frame clones only, minus some. Clone size and V and J calls were adopted from that table, with D and trimming inferred from the DNA. The table records tens of thousands of clones, 60% to 85% of them present only once. The chain uses TRBV7-9 and TRBJ2-1, with 12 nucleotides matching TRBD2. Specimen: peripheral blood. This clonotype was obtained from a woman aged 80 or older with acute or convalescent COVID-19. The CDR3 sequence is CASSSRGLAGNEQFF. The CDR3 coding sequence is TGTGCCAGCAGCTCGAGGGGACTAGCGGGCAATGAGCAGTTCTTC.